A single sample gave rise to the 18 T cell receptor beta chains below, sequenced in a study of response to subunit inactivated influenza vaccine. MiXCR, run by TCRdb on the RT-PCR reads, gives a single entry per CDR3 protein. The sample has roughly 670,000 distinct CDR3 sequences; approximately 14% are singletons. The sample consisted of PBMCs from blood, taken 14 to 15 days before vaccination. The receptors stem from a man aged 50 or older who received an inactivated influenza vaccine.

V is TRBV9 and J is TRBJ1-2, with D uncertain. Between the trimmed V and J ends, which lost 3 bases and 8 bases, there was a span of 8 bases. The CDR3 is 11 residues long. Germline CDR1 reads SGDLS; CDR2 reads YYNGEE. Written as DNA, the CDR3 is TGTGCCAGCAGCGCCCTTTCCGGCTACACCTTC. It yields the protein CASSALSGYTF.

This clonotype occurred a few times. The CDR3 loop is CASSGAGLAHNEQFF. In DNA, the CDR3 is TGTGCCAGCAGCGGAGCGGGACTAGCCCACAATGAGCAGTTCTTC. The V gene is TRBV12-3 or TRBV12-4, the J gene TRBJ2-1; TRBD2 matches at 9 bases. This CDR3 comprises 15 residues. The V gene end was trimmed by 6 bases and the J gene end by 5 bases; junction bases not matched to a gene: 8.

This clonotype was seen ten or more times. The chain couples TRBV5-1 to TRBJ1-2, with TRBD1 as a possible D gene (6 bases). The CDR3 runs to 13 residues. Trimming removed 0 bases at V and 8 bases at J, with 11 bases between. Germline CDR1 reads SGHRS; CDR2 reads YFSETQ. The CDR3 DNA is TGCGCCAGCAGCTTGGACAGGGAAAGAGGCTACACCTTC. Amino acids: CASSLDRERGYTF.

This clonotype was seen many times. The rearrangement links TRBV5-1 to TRBJ1-1, with 7 nucleotides matching TRBD1. The CDR3 has 15 amino acids. CDR1 SGHRS and CDR2 YFSETQ come from the germline V gene. J lost 0 bases, V lost 8 bases, and 10 bases had no gene match. CDR3 amino acids: CASKLGDSMNTEAFF. CDR3 bases: TGCGCCAGTAAACTAGGGGACAGCATGAACACTGAAGCTTTCTTT.

This clonotype appeared a few times. The chain uses TRBV29-1 and TRBJ2-5; D is uncertain. The ends were cut back, 6 bases at V and 5 bases at J, with 10 bases in the middle. The CDR3 runs 11 residues. Germline assignment: CDR1 SQVTM and CDR2 ANQGSEA. CDR3 coding DNA: TGCAGCGTCGCTAATTGGGAGACCCAGTACTTC. Its translation: CSVANWETQYF.

This clonotype was recorded a few times. The rearrangement links TRBV29-1 to TRBJ2-5, with 8 bases identical to TRBD2. The V gene end was trimmed by 0 bases and the J gene end by 5 bases; junction bases not matched to a gene: 5. The CDR3 is 14 residues long. Looked up from germline, CDR1 is SQVTM and CDR2 is ANQGSEA. The CDR3 loop reads CSVEDRSGDETQYF. The DNA for the CDR3 is TGCAGCGTTGAAGATCGTAGCGGGGATGAGACCCAGTACTTC.

The chain combines TRBV27 with TRBJ2-1, with TRBD2 as a possible D gene (6 bases). The V and J ends lost 2 bases and 0 bases respectively, with 11 bases between them. Germline V gives CDR1 MNHEY, CDR2 SMNVEV (reference sequence). CDR3 length: 16 amino acids. The CDR3 sequence is CASSLRTTSSYNEQFF. The CDR3 region has the DNA TGTGCCAGCAGTTTAAGGACTACCAGCTCCTACAATGAGCAGTTCTTC.

The rearrangement joins TRBV15 to TRBJ1-2, with D hard to call. Trimming took off 0 bases at V and 1 base at J, with 9 bases between the two ends. There are 15 residues in the CDR3. CDR1 and CDR2 from the germline V gene are LNHNV and YYDKDF (reference sequence). The CDR3 region is CATSRDLGINYGYTF. The DNA for the CDR3 is TGTGCCACCAGCAGAGATCTCGGTATTAACTATGGCTACACCTTC.

This clonotype was counted a few times. The chain carries TRBV7-9 and TRBJ2-7; D call uncertain. Trimming took 4 bases from V and 0 from J, leaving 10 bases between them. Germline CDR1 reads SEHNR; CDR2 reads FQNEAQ (reference sequence). This CDR3 region has 14 residues. CDR3 protein: CASSSRFDSYEQYF. The CDR3, as DNA: TGTGCCAGCAGCTCCCGGTTTGACTCCTACGAGCAGTACTTC.

Only a few counts were recorded for this clonotype. The chain has TRBV30 and TRBJ1-1; TRBD1 might be the D (6 bases). CDR1 and CDR2 (germline): GTSNPN, SVGIG (reference sequence). V dropped 0 bases and J dropped 3 bases, with 14 bases sitting between them. The CDR3 has 15 amino acids. The CDR3 DNA reads TGTGCCTGGAGTGTACCAGGGGCTGGGTACACTGAAGCTTTCTTT. This sequence encodes CAWSVPGAGYTEAFF.

This clonotype was observed a handful of times. The chain employs TRBV29-1 and TRBJ2-5; the D call may be TRBD1 or TRBD2 (5 bases each). The CDR3 covers 16 residues. The germline gives CDR1 SQVTM, CDR2 ANQGSEA. V shed 4 bases and J shed 7 bases, with 25 bases lying between them. The CDR3 region is CSVAPAGTKVGGTQYF. CDR3 bases: TGCAGCGTTGCCCCGGCCGGGACCAAAGTCGGCGGGACCCAGTACTTC.

This clonotype was seen a handful of times. This chain uses TRBV5-1 with TRBJ2-3; D could derive from TRBD1 or TRBD2 (5 bases each). Germline CDR1 reads SGHRS; CDR2 reads YFSETQ. V lost 1 base to trimming and J lost 6 bases, with 12 bases between them. The CDR3 is 14 residues long. Here the CDR3 reads CASSLIGDRDTQYF. The CDR3 DNA reads TGCGCCAGCAGCTTGATTGGGGACCGGGATACGCAGTATTTT.

This chain's CDR3 is CASSLSDRGFRGYTF. The CDR3 nucleotides are TGTGCCAGCAGCTTATCGGACAGGGGATTTCGGGGCTACACCTTC. This chain links TRBV7-9 with TRBJ1-2, with 9 bases aligning to TRBD1. CDR1 and CDR2 (germline): SEHNR, FQNEAQ (reference sequence). Trimming took 2 bases from V and 8 from J; bases not matched to a gene: 9. The CDR3 length is 15 residues.

This clonotype was observed a handful of times. This CDR3 is CSVPSESFGTGGTGELFF. The CDR3 coding sequence is TGCAGCGTTCCCTCCGAAAGTTTTGGGACAGGGGGCACCGGGGAGCTGTTTTTT. The V call is TRBV29-1, the J call TRBJ2-2, with 11 bases lining up with TRBD1. CDR1 is SQVTM and CDR2 is ANQGSEA in the germline V gene. The CDR3 totals 18 residues. The ends lost 5 bases at V and 4 bases at J; junction bases unmatched: 15.

The table lists this clonotype with a few counts. The V gene is TRBV27, the J gene TRBJ2-2, with D perhaps matching TRBD1 (5 bases). The length of the CDR3 is 13 residues. Germline V gene lookup returns CDR1 MNHEY and CDR2 SMNVEV (reference sequence). V gave up 9 bases and J gave up 4 bases, with 12 bases separating them. The CDR3 is CASRGRGTGELFF. The DNA for the CDR3 is TGTGCCAGTAGAGGAAGGGGCACCGGGGAGCTGTTTTTT.

This clonotype appeared once. V usage is TRBV7-6 and J usage is TRBJ2-1, with unresolved D. This CDR3 is built from 13 residues. Germline assignment: CDR1 SGHVS and CDR2 FNYEAQ. V lost 4 bases and J 9 bases, leaving 13 bases between the germline ends. CDR3 loop: CASSSFRGSEQFF. CDR3 coding DNA: TGTGCCAGCAGCTCTTTTAGAGGCAGTGAGCAGTTCTTC.

This chain joins TRBV6-1 and TRBJ2-1; 12 bases line up with TRBD2. The CDR3 spans 14 residues. CDR1 and CDR2 from the germline V gene are MNHNS and SASEGT. V was clipped by 7 bases and J by 8 bases; unmatched bases: 6. For the CDR3, the DNA is TGTGCCAGCAACCAACTAGCGGGGGGACATGAGCAGTTCTTC. This translates into CASNQLAGGHEQFF.

The J gene is TRBJ2-3, the V gene TRBV4-3; D gene unclear. CDR1 is LGHNA, CDR2 YSLEER, per germline. The CDR3 has 17 amino acids. Between the trimmed V and J ends, which lost 2 bases and 0 bases, there was a span of 15 bases. CDR3 sequence: CASSQYLGGTSTDTQYF. The CDR3 nucleotides read TGCGCCAGCAGCCAATATCTTGGCGGAACTAGCACAGATACGCAGTATTTT.